The text below deals with one T cell receptor (beta chain). Antigen specificity is unknown. Germline assignment: CDR1 SGHRS and CDR2 YFSETQ. CDR3 size: 16 residues. No DNA is given; TCRdb re-called the 5' RACE reads and lists each CDR3 protein once. Here the sample table reports hundreds of thousands of distinct CDR3 sequences. The data stem from a study of T cells expressing NK-cell markers. The wider study: It was sorted CD3+CD56+NKG2C+, CD3+CD56+NKG2C- and CD3+CD56-NKG2C+ T cells that supplied the TCR beta repertoires.

General study results and limits: HCMV specificity of expanded NKG2C+ T cell clones remained unclear.

This clonotype originated in a woman between 18 and 70 years old in good health. The chain couples TRBV5-1 to TRBJ1-5; TCRdb's assignment of TRBD1 cannot be checked, as there is no DNA. The material sequenced was blood T cells: a sorted CD56 or NKG2C T cell subset, CD4+ or CD8+ T cells, or bulk PBMC T cells (not recorded which). CDR3 residues: CASSFPTGDDNQPQHF.